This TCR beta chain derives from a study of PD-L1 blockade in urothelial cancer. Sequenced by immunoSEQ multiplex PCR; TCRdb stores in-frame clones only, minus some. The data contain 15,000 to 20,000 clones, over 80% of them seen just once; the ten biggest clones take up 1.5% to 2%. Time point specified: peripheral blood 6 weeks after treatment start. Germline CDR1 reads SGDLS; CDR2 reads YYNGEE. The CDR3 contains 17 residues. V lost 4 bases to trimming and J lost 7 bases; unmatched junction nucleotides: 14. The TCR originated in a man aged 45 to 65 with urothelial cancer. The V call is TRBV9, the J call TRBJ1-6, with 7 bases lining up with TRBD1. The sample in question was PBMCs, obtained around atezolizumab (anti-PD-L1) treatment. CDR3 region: CASSPRPPGQTNSPLHF. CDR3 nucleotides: TGTGCCAGCAGCCCGCGACCACCGGGACAGACCAATTCACCCCTCCACTTT.